The entry below gives a single TCR beta chain sequence along with its context. Its target is not known. The data were taken from a study of T cell responses to AZD1222 COVID-19 vaccine. Findings and limits, study-wide: Rises in breadth and depth of Spike-specific TCRs came after two AZD1222 doses. Donors were chiefly white British, with a greater number of females, and clonal diversity was perhaps underestimated. Close to half of spike-specific TCRs reportedly recognize unmutated variant regions.

This table comes from immunoSEQ multiplex PCR, and its TCRdb copy is limited to in-frame clones, with some not included. There are around 100,000 clones in the sample; 80% to 95% occur only once, and roughly 1.2% lies in the top ten. Germline CDR1 and CDR2: SGHAT and FQDESV (reference sequence). The CDR3 is 14 amino acids. Trimming removed 6 bases from V and 3 bases from J; junction bases left unmatched: 3. The chain joins TRBV11-1 to TRBJ2-2; 8 bases fit TRBD1. This sequence was found in an adult in good health. The sequencing used peripheral blood, collected on day 0 of AZD1222 vaccination. CDR3 in amino acids: CASRDRAYTGELFF. The CDR3 DNA reads as TGTGCCAGCAGGGACAGGGCTTACACCGGGGAGCTGTTTTTT.